The 8 T cell receptor beta chains presented below share a single source sample, sequenced in a study of human T cells and chemical hapten exposure. TCRdb called the RACE reads again in MiXCR, with one record for every CDR3 protein. The top ten hold around 10% of the sample, which has 35,000 or so distinct CDR3 sequences, approximately 6.3% seen once. The time point: patch test 1, 2 weeks after DPC sensitization. Treatment noted: therapeutic diphenylcyclopropenone sensitization with weekly scalp DPC. The authors' total RNA extraction used unfractionated whole blood. Sequencing used whole blood, obtained in connection with sensitization to the hapten diphenylcyclopropenone (DPC). The source of these receptors is a woman younger than 45 with alopecia areata. Some clones in this sample may be carry-over from other donors' samples.

This clonotype occurred a few times. The chain joins TRBV6-5 to TRBJ2-1; D is unresolved. This CDR3 is 13 amino acids long. The germline gives CDR1 MNHEY, CDR2 SVGAGI. V gave up 10 bases and J gave up 7 bases, with 17 bases separating them. The CDR3: CATSRAYGNEQFF. The CDR3 DNA reads TGTGCCACCTCCCGAGCGTACGGTAATGAGCAGTTCTTC.

This rearrangement joins TRBV7-2 to TRBJ2-5; the D is unclear. The germline V gene encodes CDR1 SGHTA and CDR2 FQGNSA. Trimming took off 2 bases at V and 4 bases at J, with 8 bases between the two ends. The CDR3 spans 13 residues. CDR3 nucleotides: TGTGCCAGCAGCTTAAGCAATGGAGAGACCCAGTACTTC. Translating gives CASSLSNGETQYF. Filled out from reference TRBV7-2 and TRBJ2-5, the complete variable domain reads GAGVSQSPSNKVTEKGKDVELRCDPISGHTALYWYRQSLGQGLEFLIYFQGNSAPDKSGLPSDRFSAERTGGSVSTLTIQRTQQEDSAVYLCASSLSNGETQYFGPGTRLLVL.

J is TRBJ1-4 and V is TRBV12-3 or TRBV12-4; TRBD1 agrees at 11 bases. The CDR3 contains 18 residues. V was clipped by 6 bases and J by 0 bases; unmatched bases: 9. The CDR3 sequence: CASRRDRGAWSTNEKLFF. The DNA of the CDR3 is TGTGCCAGCAGGCGGGACAGGGGGGCCTGGTCAACTAATGAAAAACTGTTTTTT.

This clonotype was counted at least ten times. The chain recombines TRBV6-2 or TRBV6-3 with TRBJ1-5; D call uncertain. The V gene lost 8 bases and the J gene lost 0 bases, with 8 bases spanning the gap. The CDR3 sequence is 13 residues long. The germline CDR1 and CDR2 sequences are MNHEY and SVGEGT. The CDR3 nucleotides are TGTGCCAGCCGATTTTATAGCAATCAGCCCCAGCATTTT. This gives the protein CASRFYSNQPQHF.

This sequence joins TRBV5-1 and TRBJ2-3; D is perhaps TRBD2 (7 bases). The germline CDR1 and CDR2 sequences are SGHRS and YFSETQ. The CDR3 is 15 residues long. The ends were cut back, 0 bases at V and 4 bases at J, with 12 bases in the middle. The CDR3 sequence: CASSLVGGPADTQYF. CDR3 nucleotides: TGCGCCAGCAGCTTGGTCGGGGGGCCTGCAGATACGCAGTATTTT.

The chain recombines TRBV27 with TRBJ1-6; perhaps TRBD1 as D (6 bases). V gave up 2 bases and J gave up 14 bases, with 10 bases separating them. Germline values: CDR1 MNHEY, CDR2 SMNVEV (reference sequence). The CDR3 spans 12 residues. CDR3 in DNA: TGTGCCAGCAGTTTAGAGGGGGACACCCTCCACTTT. Protein: CASSLEGDTLHF.

This clonotype was recorded at least ten times. This chain links TRBV11-3 with TRBJ2-3; D could derive from TRBD1 or TRBD2 (5 bases each). The V gene's germline CDR1 is SGHNT and CDR2 YENEEA. V shed 5 bases and J shed 0 bases, with 9 bases lying between them. CDR3 length: 14 residues. CDR3 protein: CASSMGRSTDTQYF. CDR3 in DNA: TGTGCCAGCAGCATGGGACGGAGCACAGATACGCAGTATTTT.

Worth noting for this clonotype: A much larger clone lies one base from this, so it may be a read error. The chain recombines TRBV12-3 or TRBV12-4 with TRBJ2-7; TRBD1 is a possible D gene (6 bases). The CDR3 length is 14 residues. With 4 bases removed from V and 2 bases from J, the gap between germline ends came to 12 bases. The CDR3 here is CASSSWGQTYEQYF. CDR3 in DNA: TGTGCCAGCAGTTCCTGGGGGCAAACCTACGAGCAGTACTTC.